This TCR beta chain was captured in a study of blood T cell repertoires in COVID-19. The assay was immunoSEQ multiplex PCR, and TCRdb's table has in-frame clones only and misses some. Among around 340,000 clones listed, about nine tenths were seen once. The table lists this clone with a count of one. The CDR3 totals 15 residues. Germline values: CDR1 MRHNA, CDR2 SNTAGT. Trimming removed 0 bases from V and 3 bases from J; junction bases left unmatched: 2. This clonotype originated in a woman aged 55-69 years with COVID-19, enrolled during active disease. The V and J genes are TRBV6-4 and TRBJ1-1; 9 positions agree with TRBD1. The material sequenced was peripheral blood. The CDR3 loop is CASSDSGQGDTEAFF. CDR3 sequence (DNA): TGTGCCAGCAGTGACTCGGGACAGGGAGACACTGAAGCTTTCTTT.